The next 10 T cell receptor beta chains were all read from a single sample in a study of blood T cell repertoires in COVID-19. Here immunoSEQ multiplex PCR was the method, and the copy in TCRdb shows in-frame clones only, minus some. The repertoire holds 300,000 or so clones, with 90% as singletons. The sequenced material came from peripheral blood. These receptors were collected from a young woman with COVID-19, enrolled during active disease.

This chain links TRBV30 with TRBJ2-7; 8 nucleotides align to TRBD2. J lost 6 bases, V lost 0 bases, and 7 bases had no gene match. Germline V gene lookup returns CDR1 GTSNPN and CDR2 SVGIG (reference sequence). This CDR3 contains 14 residues. As DNA, the CDR3 is TGTGCCTGGAGTGTAAGGGGACTAGTTTCCGAGCAGTACTTC. Amino acids: CAWSVRGLVSEQYF.

Regarding this clone: The identical CDR3 is also encoded by other nucleotide sequences in the sample. V and J are TRBV5-5 and TRBJ2-7; 8 bases are a match to TRBD1. The CDR3 contains 14 residues. After removal of 4 bases from V and 2 bases from J, the junction contained 5 bases not matched to a gene. CDR1 and CDR2 (germline): SGHKS, YYEKEE (reference sequence). CDR3 protein: CASSPRQGPYEQYF. Here the CDR3 DNA reads TGTGCCAGCAGCCCAAGACAGGGGCCCTACGAGCAGTACTTC.

The chain joins TRBV19 to TRBJ1-5; 7 bases map to TRBD1. The V segment lost 3 bases and the J segment 4 bases; nucleotides outside the gene matches: 9. The CDR3 length is 16 residues. Germline CDR1 and CDR2: LNHDA and SQIVND (reference sequence). CDR3 sequence reads: CASSISTGAPNQPQHF. The CDR3 nucleotides are TGTGCCAGTAGTATTTCTACAGGGGCCCCAAATCAGCCCCAGCATTTT.

This clone was recorded many times. J is TRBJ1-3 and V is TRBV6-1; TRBD1 matches at 11 bases. This CDR3 region has 18 residues. V dropped 4 bases and J dropped 1; count of bases not matched to a gene: 9. The V gene's germline CDR1 is MNHNS and CDR2 SASEGT. The CDR3 DNA follows: TGTGCCAGCAGTGGAGGCCGGGGACAGGGGGAATCTGGAAACACCATATATTTT. This sequence encodes CASSGGRGQGESGNTIYF.

The CDR3, as DNA: TGCGCCAGCAGCAGGACAGGAGACACTGAAGCTTTCTTT. This codes for CASSRTGDTEAFF. This sequence joins TRBV5-1 and TRBJ1-1; TRBD1 matches at 7 bases. CDR3 length: 13 residues. The V and J ends lost 4 bases and 3 bases, in that order; junction bases with no gene match: 3. The germline CDR1 and CDR2 sequences are SGHRS and YFSETQ.

This clone has a single count. The V gene is TRBV9, the J gene TRBJ1-1; TRBD1 matches at 9 bases. The ends lost 3 bases at V and 4 bases at J; junction bases unmatched: 7. Germline V gene sequence: CDR1 SGDLS, CDR2 YYNGEE. The CDR3 totals 15 residues. CDR3 nucleotide sequence: TGTGCCAGCAGCGCGTTGACAGGGGGGGGCACTGAAGCTTTCTTT. Its translation is CASSALTGGGTEAFF.

The chain employs TRBV30 and TRBJ2-1; 7 bases match TRBD2. The CDR3 spans 18 residues. J lost 0 bases, V lost 5 bases, and 16 bases had no gene match. Germline assignment: CDR1 GTSNPN and CDR2 SVGIG (reference sequence). The CDR3 region has the DNA TGTGCCTGGTCCCGTGGGGCTAGCGGAGCGAGCTCCTACAATGAGCAGTTCTTC. Residues: CAWSRGASGASSYNEQFF.

Only one count was recorded for this clone. The rearrangement links TRBV19 to TRBJ2-2; a possible D gene is TRBD2 (5 bases). CDR3 length: 15 amino acids. Trimming took off 5 bases at V and 2 bases at J, with 12 bases between the two ends. Per the germline V gene, CDR1 is LNHDA and CDR2 is SQIVND (reference sequence). The CDR3 nucleotides are TGTGCCAGTAGTCGGACTGATCTAAACACCGGGGAGCTGTTTTTT. It specifies CASSRTDLNTGELFF.

V usage is TRBV9 and J usage is TRBJ2-2; no clear D gene. There are 14 residues in the CDR3. The ends were cut back, 0 bases at V and 5 bases at J, with 8 bases in the middle. Per the germline V gene, CDR1 is SGDLS and CDR2 is YYNGEE. The CDR3 DNA sequence: TGTGCCAGCAGCGTAGAGCAGGAAACCGGGGAGCTGTTTTTT. Its translation is CASSVEQETGELFF.

CDR3 DNA: TGTGCCAGCAGCCACCTCAGGGAGGCTAGCGGGATGAATGAGCAGTTCTTC. As protein: CASSHLREASGMNEQFF. V gene TRBV3-1 (or the pseudogene TRBV3-2) combines with J gene TRBJ2-1, with 9 bases identical to TRBD2. This CDR3 is 17 amino acids long. V gave up 3 bases and J gave up 7 bases; unmatched junction bases: 13. The germline V gene encodes CDR1 LGHDT and CDR2 YNNKEL (reference sequence).